This TCR beta chain was retrieved from a study of vaccination and CD4 T cells after COVID-19. Points on this clonotype: What it binds is not known.

Sequenced with the Oncomine TCR Beta short-read assay was DNA taken from cultured CD4+ T cells. Scientists extracted genomic DNA from CD4+ T cells grown in culture. TCRdb fed the PCR reads into MiXCR, producing one record per CDR3 protein. The sample records approximately 18,000 distinct CDR3 sequences, 44% being singletons. The ends lost 3 bases at V and 5 bases at J; junction bases unmatched: 5. From germline, CDR1 is MNHNS and CDR2 SASEGT. This CDR3 is 16 amino acids long. The time point denotes: late sampling 161 to 241 days after vaccination in three convalescent patients. The treatment was: roughly 10-day PBMC culture with coronavirus spike peptide pools or control peptides (ViraFEST assay).

This receptor was obtained from a human donor who had recovered from COVID-19. This chain joins TRBV6-1 and TRBJ2-3, with 13 bases fitting TRBD2. Sample: CD4+ T cells from blood, cultured in vitro, taken about 7 months after SARS-CoV-2 vaccination. The CDR3 DNA reads as TGTGCCAGCAGTGACCGGGGACTAGCGGGGAAAGATACGCAGTATTTT. Its translation is CASSDRGLAGKDTQYF.